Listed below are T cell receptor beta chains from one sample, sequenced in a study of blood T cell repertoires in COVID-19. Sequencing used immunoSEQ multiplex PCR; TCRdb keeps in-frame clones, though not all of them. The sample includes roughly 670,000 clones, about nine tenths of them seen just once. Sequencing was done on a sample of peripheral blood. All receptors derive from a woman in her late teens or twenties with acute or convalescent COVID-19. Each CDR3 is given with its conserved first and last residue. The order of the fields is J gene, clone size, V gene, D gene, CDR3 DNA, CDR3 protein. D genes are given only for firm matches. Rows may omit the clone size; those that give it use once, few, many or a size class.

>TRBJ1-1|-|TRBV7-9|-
TGTGCCAGCAGCCACGACCGACTTAAGACAGATAAAGCTTTCTTT
CASSHDRLKTDKAFF
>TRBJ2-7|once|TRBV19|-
TGTGCCACCAGGGGTCAAAGCTCCTACGAGCAGTACTTC
CATRGQSSYEQYF
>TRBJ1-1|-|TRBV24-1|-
TGTGCCACCAGGGACACGGGCACTGAAGCTTTCTTT
CATRDTGTEAFF
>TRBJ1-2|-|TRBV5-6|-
TGTGCCAGCAGCCCCTTCACGGGGAGTAGCGGCTACACCTTC
CASSPFTGSSGYTF
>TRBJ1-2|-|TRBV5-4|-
TGTGCCAGCAGCCTCGGGGGAGCTAACTATGGCTACACCTTC
CASSLGGANYGYTF
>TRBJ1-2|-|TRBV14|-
TGTGCCAGCAGCCAACAGAATTTCTATGGCTACACCTTC
CASSQQNFYGYTF
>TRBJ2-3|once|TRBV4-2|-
TGTGCCAGCAGCCAAGAGACAGGTCCTCGCACAGATACGCAGTATTTT
CASSQETGPRTDTQYF
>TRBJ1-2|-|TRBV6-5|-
TGTGCCAGCAGTTACTCAGAAAGGAGGCGGAATGGCTACACCTTC
CASSYSERRRNGYTF
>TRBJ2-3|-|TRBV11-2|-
TGTGCCAGCAGCTTAGTTGGCGGGGCCACGGATACGCAGTATTTT
CASSLVGGATDTQYF
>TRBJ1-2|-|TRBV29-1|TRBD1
TGCAGCGATCAAAACCTTGACAGGGGACATGGCTACACCTTC
CSDQNLDRGHGYTF
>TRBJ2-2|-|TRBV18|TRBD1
TGTGCCAGCTCATCATCTTCCCAGGGGGCGCGAGGCGGGGAGCTGTTTTTT
CASSSSSQGARGGELFF
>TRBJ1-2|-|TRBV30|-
TGTGCCTGGAGTGTGGGGCATAACTATGGCTACACCTTC
CAWSVGHNYGYTF
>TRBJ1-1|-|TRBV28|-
TGTGCCAGCAGCGAGGATCGGACTGAAGCTTTCTTT
CASSEDRTEAFF
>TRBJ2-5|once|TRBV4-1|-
TGCGCCAGCAGCCAAGGAGGCACGGAGACCCAGTACTTC
CASSQGGTETQYF
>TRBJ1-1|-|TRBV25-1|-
TGTGCCAGCGGCGGTTTGGGGGCGAACACTGAAGCTTTCTTT
CASGGLGANTEAFF
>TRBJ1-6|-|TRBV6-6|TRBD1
TGTGCCAGCAGTTACCTAGGACAGGGGGATTCACCCCTCCACTTT
CASSYLGQGDSPLHF
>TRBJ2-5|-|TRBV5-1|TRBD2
TGCGCCAGCAGTTTCCTCGGGACTAGCCTCCAGACCCAGTACTTC
CASSFLGTSLQTQYF
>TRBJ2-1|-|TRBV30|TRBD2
TGTGCCTGGACAGGACTAGCCTACAATGAGCAGTTCTTC
CAWTGLAYNEQFF
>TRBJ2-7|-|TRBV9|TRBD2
TGTGCCAGCAGCGTAGTTAGCGGGGGTTCCGAGCAGTACTTC
CASSVVSGGSEQYF
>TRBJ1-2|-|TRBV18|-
TGTGCCAGCTCTTTGATCCTACGAGGCTACACCTTC
CASSLILRGYTF
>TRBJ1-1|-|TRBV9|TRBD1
TGTGCCAGCAGCGTTCGGGACAGGGCCACTGAAGCTTTCTTT
CASSVRDRATEAFF
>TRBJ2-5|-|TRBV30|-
TGTGCCTGGAGTGCTCCAGAGCGGAAAAGGGCCCAGTACTTC
CAWSAPERKRAQYF
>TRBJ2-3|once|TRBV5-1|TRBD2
TGCGCCAGCAGCTTGGGAGCGGGGGGAGATACGCAGTATTTT
CASSLGAGGDTQYF
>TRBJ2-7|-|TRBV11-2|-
TGTGCCAGCAGCTTAGATCAACAGGTCTACGAGCAGTACTTC
CASSLDQQVYEQYF
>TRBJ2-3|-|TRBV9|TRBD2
TGTGCCAGCTGCGGACTAGCGGGGGGAGATACGCAGTATTTT
CASCGLAGGDTQYF
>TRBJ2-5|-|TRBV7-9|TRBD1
TGTGCCAGCAGCTGGGACAGCCCAGGGACCCAGTACTTC
CASSWDSPGTQYF
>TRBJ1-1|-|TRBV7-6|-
TGTGCCAGCAGCGAAGACGTGACAGTTCGGAGGGGGGGTACTGAAGCTTTCTTT
CASSEDVTVRRGGTEAFF
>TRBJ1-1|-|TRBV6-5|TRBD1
TGTGCCAGCAGACTGGAGGACAGGAGTGAAGCTTTCTTT
CASRLEDRSEAFF
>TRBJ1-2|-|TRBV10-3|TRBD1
TGTGCCATCAGTGACTCCGGGACAGGGGCCTCGGGCTACACCTTC
CAISDSGTGASGYTF
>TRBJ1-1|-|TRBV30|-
TGTGCCTGGGGGGAGGGTGGACGAGCTTTCTTT
CAWGEGGRAFF
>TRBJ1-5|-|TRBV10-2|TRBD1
TGCGCCAGTGCCCGGCGGACAGGGGGGCATCAGCCCCAGCATTTT
CASARRTGGHQPQHF
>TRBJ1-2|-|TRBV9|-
TGTGCCAGCAGCGTAGTAGCTTCTAGGACAGAAACCAACTATGGCTACACCTTC
CASSVVASRTETNYGYTF
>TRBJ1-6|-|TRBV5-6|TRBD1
TGTGCCAGCAGCCGGGACAGGAGGACAATGGGGGGTTGGTCACCCCTCCACTTT
CASSRDRRTMGGWSPLHF
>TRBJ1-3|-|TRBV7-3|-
TGTGCCAGCAGCTTAACGGGCGGGGGTACTGGAAACACCATATATTTT
CASSLTGGGTGNTIYF
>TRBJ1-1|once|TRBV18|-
TGTGCCAGCTCACCACCGAACAGGGACGCTGAAGCTTTCTTT
CASSPPNRDAEAFF
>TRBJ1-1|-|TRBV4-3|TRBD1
TGCGCCAGCAGCCAAGATCGACAGGGGATGAACACTGAAGCTTTCTTT
CASSQDRQGMNTEAFF
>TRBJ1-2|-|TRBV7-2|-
TGTGCCAGCAGCTTAGCGGCAGGGGTATATGGCTACACCTTC
CASSLAAGVYGYTF
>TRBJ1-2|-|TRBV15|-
TGTGCCACCAGCGTACGGTGGGACATCTATGGCTACACCTTC
CATSVRWDIYGYTF
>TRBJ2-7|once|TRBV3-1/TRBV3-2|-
TGTGCCAGCAGCCAAGATAGGAAGGGGGGGAAGCAGTACTTC
CASSQDRKGGKQYF
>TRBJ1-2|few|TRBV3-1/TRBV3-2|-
TGTGCCAGCAGCCAAGATAACGGAGGGGCAGGGTCTAACTATGGCTACACCTTC
CASSQDNGGAGSNYGYTF
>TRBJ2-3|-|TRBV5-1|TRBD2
TGCGCCAGCAGGCGATTAACTAGCGGGGGGGCCCAGTATTTT
CASRRLTSGGAQYF
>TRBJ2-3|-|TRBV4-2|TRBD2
TGTGCCAGCAGCCAACTAGCGGGGGGCGGAGAAACAGATACGCAGTATTTT
CASSQLAGGGETDTQYF
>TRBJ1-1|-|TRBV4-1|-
TGCGCTAGCGGAGGGAACACTGAAGCTTTCTTT
CASGGNTEAFF
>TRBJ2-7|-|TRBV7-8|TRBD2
TGTGCCAGCAGCTTAAGCGGGGGGTGGTACGAGCAGTACTTC
CASSLSGGWYEQYF
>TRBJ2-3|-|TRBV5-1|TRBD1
TGCGCCAGCAGCCAACTGACAGGGGGGAATCAAGATACGCAGTATTTT
CASSQLTGGNQDTQYF
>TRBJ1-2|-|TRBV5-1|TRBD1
TGCGCCAGCAGCTTGGCGGTTCAGGGGGATGGCTACACCTTC
CASSLAVQGDGYTF
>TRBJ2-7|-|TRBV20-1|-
TGCAGTGCTAGAGAGGCCACCCTCCAGTACTTC
CSAREATLQYF
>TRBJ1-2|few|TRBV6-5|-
TGTGCCAGCAGCGGAGGCTATGGCTACACCTTC
CASSGGYGYTF
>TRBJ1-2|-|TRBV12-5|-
TGTGCTAGTGGTTTGTCAACCCCTCGCGCAGGGGCTACTCCCGGCGGCGGCTACACCTTC
CASGLSTPRAGATPGGGYTF
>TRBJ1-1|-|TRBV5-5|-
TGTGCCAGCAGCTTGAGGAGGGGCGGAGGTACTGAAGCTTTCTTT
CASSLRRGGGTEAFF
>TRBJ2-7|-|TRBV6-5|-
TGTGCCAGCAGTTCATTATGGACGGGGAGCTCCTACGAGCAGTACTTC
CASSSLWTGSSYEQYF
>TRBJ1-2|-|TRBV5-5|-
TGTGCCAGCAGCCTGGCCAGGGCAAGTGGCTACACCTTC
CASSLARASGYTF
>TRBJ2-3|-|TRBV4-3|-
TGCGCCAGCAGCCGACAAAGTACAGATACGCAGTATTTT
CASSRQSTDTQYF